This record covers a single TCR beta chain. Antigen unknown. Germline and junction disagree at one end, which may indicate a read error. The sample belongs to a study of CD8 T cells in ankylosing spondylitis. The CDR3 loop spans 17 amino acids. General observations from the study: A motif of fewer than ten highly homologous TCR beta variants was seen as apparently characteristic of ankylosing spondylitis blood. Within matched ankylosing spondylitis synovial fluid, disease-linked clones were reportedly significantly enriched. Researchers report that disease-linked clones proved CD8+ and relatively rare in peripheral blood.

Molecular-barcoded quantitative 5'-RACE produced these TCR beta libraries. MiXCR, run by TCRdb on the 5' RACE reads, gives a single entry per CDR3 protein. The sample includes 400,000 to 450,000 distinct CDR3 sequences, 15% to 20% seen only once; the top ten take 1%. This sequence was found in a male donor with ankylosing spondylitis. The V gene is TRBV12-3 or TRBV12-4, the J gene TRBJ2-1; TRBD2 agrees at 12 bases. The sample consisted of blood, either unsorted or a sorted T cell fraction (not recorded which). The CDR3 DNA reads TGTGCCATCAGTTTACTAGCGGGAGGCCAGTCCTACAATGAGCAGTTCTTC. Residues: CAISLLAGGQSYNEQFF.